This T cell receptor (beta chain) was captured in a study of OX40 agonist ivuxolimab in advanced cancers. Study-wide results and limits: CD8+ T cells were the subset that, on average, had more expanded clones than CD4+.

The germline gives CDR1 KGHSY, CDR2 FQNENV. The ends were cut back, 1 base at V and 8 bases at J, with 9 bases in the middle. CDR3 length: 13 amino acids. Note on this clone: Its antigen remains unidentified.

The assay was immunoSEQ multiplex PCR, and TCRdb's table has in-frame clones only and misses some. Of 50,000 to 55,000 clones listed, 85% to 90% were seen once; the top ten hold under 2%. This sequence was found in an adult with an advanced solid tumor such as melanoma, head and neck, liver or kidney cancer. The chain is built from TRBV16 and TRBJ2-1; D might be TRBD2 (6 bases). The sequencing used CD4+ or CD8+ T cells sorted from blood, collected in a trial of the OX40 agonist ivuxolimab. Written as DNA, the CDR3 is TGTGCCAGCAGCCAATGGGGACTCGATGAGCAGTTCTTC. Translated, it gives CASSQWGLDEQFF.